A selection of T cell receptor beta chains follows, all from one sample in a study of blood T cells in healthy people across ages. Each CDR3 protein gets one entry after TCRdb re-called the 5' RACE reads with MiXCR. The profile shows around 670,000 distinct CDR3 sequences, around 31% of them singletons. Sample: blood. Receptors originate from a woman aged 80 or older in good health. CDR3s include the opening cysteine and the closing phenylalanine or tryptophan. The D gene is left open where the match is weak. Some rows have no size entry. The others give once, few or many, or a class for an expanded clone.

clone_size	d_call	j_call	v_call	cdr3_aa
many	-	TRBJ2-1	TRBV5-1	CASSSSGPVNNEQFF
many	-	TRBJ2-7	TRBV7-3	CASSLVATASYEQYF
many	TRBD2	TRBJ2-5	TRBV11-3	CASSFDGGAGETQYF
few	TRBD2	TRBJ2-5	TRBV20-1	CSASDPRPGTSGGGGAETQYF
few	TRBD1	TRBJ2-2	TRBV20-1	CSAEDRANTGELFF
many	-	TRBJ1-1	TRBV12-3/TRBV12-4	CASSLGQRLEAFF
few	TRBD1	TRBJ1-2	TRBV30	CAWNFKGQGGGCTF
few	TRBD2	TRBJ2-2	TRBV3-1	CASSPYSGGRLGELFF
-	TRBD1	TRBJ1-4	TRBV12-3/TRBV12-4	CASSSAAGQIEKLFF
many	-	TRBJ2-5	TRBV20-1	CSARVRDPVAETQYF
once	-	TRBJ2-1	TRBV11-2	CASSTDYISEQFF
many	-	TRBJ1-2	TRBV6-1	CASSEGITAYGYTF
few	-	TRBJ1-6	TRBV2	CASSENQATKGLQSYNSPLHF
many	TRBD1	TRBJ2-7	TRBV27	CATGQGALYEQYF
many	-	TRBJ2-5	TRBV5-1	CASSSGLANKGETQYF
-	-	TRBJ2-7	TRBV6-2/TRBV6-3	CASSNSGTALVNF
-	-	TRBJ2-3	TRBV7-2	CASGLRQFTDTQYF
-	-	TRBJ2-3	TRBV29-1	CSALTGSYTDTQYF
many	TRBD1	TRBJ1-2	TRBV20-1	CSAPDRGTAYGYTF
-	-	TRBJ2-7	TRBV5-1	CASTGGGNPYEQYF
many	-	TRBJ2-3	TRBV7-2	CASSRDRTDTQYF
many	-	TRBJ2-5	TRBV20-1	CSATGEGEGKQYF
-	TRBD1	TRBJ1-5	TRBV7-8	CASSWDRNNQPQHF
few	TRBD1	TRBJ1-6	TRBV3-1	CASSQGRTGGNSPLHF
many	TRBD1	TRBJ1-6	TRBV7-2	CASSPDRVASPLHF
few	-	TRBJ2-2	TRBV5-1	CASSLTQHTGELFF
-	TRBD2	TRBJ2-5	TRBV7-2	CASSYSGTSGEQYF
-	-	TRBJ2-1	TRBV6-2/TRBV6-3	CASSYIRRGYAGVGASSYNEQFF
few	-	TRBJ1-1	TRBV6-2/TRBV6-3	CASRDSVNTEAFF
few	-	TRBJ1-1	TRBV19	CSVGMNTEAFF
-	TRBD1	TRBJ2-7	TRBV6-1	CAIRDRGPYEQYF
many	-	TRBJ2-1	TRBV5-1	CASSNIPGLRYNEQFF
-	TRBD2	TRBJ2-5	TRBV5-1	CASSLDVAGGQETQYF
few	-	TRBJ1-1	TRBV13	CASSLDEGRNTEAFF
many	-	TRBJ1-5	TRBV7-2	CASSLYEGGGQPQHF
-	-	TRBJ2-1	TRBV20-1	CSAGTNEQFF
-	-	TRBJ2-1	TRBV21-1	CASTQEDNEQFF
many	-	TRBJ2-7	TRBV6-1	CASSQTDLSYEQYF
many	-	TRBJ2-7	TRBV20-1	CSAHIPTVPYEQYF
many	TRBD2	TRBJ2-7	TRBV20-1	CSARLAGGRGEQYF
many	-	TRBJ2-3	TRBV20-1	CSADTAGGSIGDTQYF
few	-	TRBJ2-2	TRBV6-1	CASSDRTPGELFF
many	-	TRBJ2-7	TRBV5-1	CASSLAPGWTDSYEQYF
many	TRBD1	TRBJ2-7	TRBV6-2/TRBV6-3	CASSRGQGTYEQYF
-	TRBD2	TRBJ2-5	TRBV5-1	CASSAKPSGEPGMEQYF
-	TRBD2	-	TRBV12-3/TRBV12-4	CASSLGGGGRTVEQYF
many	TRBD1	TRBJ2-1	TRBV7-2	CASSPRDRENEQFF
many	-	TRBJ2-1	TRBV7-9	CASSLWGLDNEQFF
few	TRBD1	TRBJ1-2	TRBV30	CAWSRQGSNYGYTF
-	TRBD2	TRBJ2-1	TRBV29-1	CSVETSGEGVNEQFF
many	-	TRBJ2-5	TRBV15	CATSRDRVANEQYF
-	-	TRBJ1-1	TRBV28	CASSPPGTGNTEAFF